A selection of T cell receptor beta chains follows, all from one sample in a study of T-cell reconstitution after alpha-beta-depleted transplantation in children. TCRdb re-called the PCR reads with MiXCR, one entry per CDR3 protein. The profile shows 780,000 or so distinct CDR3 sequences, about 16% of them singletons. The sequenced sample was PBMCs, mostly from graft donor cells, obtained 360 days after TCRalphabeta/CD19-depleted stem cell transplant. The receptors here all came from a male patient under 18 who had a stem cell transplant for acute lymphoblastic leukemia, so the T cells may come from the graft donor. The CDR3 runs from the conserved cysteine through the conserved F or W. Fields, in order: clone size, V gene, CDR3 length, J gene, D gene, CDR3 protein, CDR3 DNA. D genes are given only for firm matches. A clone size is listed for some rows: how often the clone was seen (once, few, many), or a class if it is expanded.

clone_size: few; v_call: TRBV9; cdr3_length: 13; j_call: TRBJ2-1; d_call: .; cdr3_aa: CASSFWKQGWQFF; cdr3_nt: TGTGCCAGCAGCTTCTGGAAACAGGGATGGCAGTTCTTC
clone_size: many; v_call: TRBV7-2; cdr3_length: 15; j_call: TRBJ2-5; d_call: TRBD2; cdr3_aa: CASSYSGRARETQYF; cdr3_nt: TGTGCCAGCAGTTATAGCGGGAGGGCCAGGGAGACCCAGTACTTC
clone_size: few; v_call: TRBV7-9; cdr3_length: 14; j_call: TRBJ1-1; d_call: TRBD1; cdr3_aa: CASSSWTGDGEAFF; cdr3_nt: TGTGCCAGCAGCTCCTGGACAGGGGACGGTGAAGCTTTCTTT
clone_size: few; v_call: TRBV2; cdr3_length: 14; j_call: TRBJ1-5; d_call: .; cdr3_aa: CASSGGPYNQPQHF; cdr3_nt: TGTGCCAGCAGTGGAGGGCCATACAATCAGCCCCAGCATTTT
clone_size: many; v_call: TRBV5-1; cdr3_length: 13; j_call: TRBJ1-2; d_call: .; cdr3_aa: CASSFPDTYGYTF; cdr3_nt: TGCGCCAGCAGCTTCCCGGACACCTATGGCTACACCTTC
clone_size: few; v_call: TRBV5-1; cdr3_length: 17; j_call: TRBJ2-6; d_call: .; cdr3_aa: CASSLLSQGSGANVLTF; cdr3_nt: TGCGCCAGCAGCTTATTAAGTCAGGGCTCTGGGGCCAACGTCCTGACTTTC
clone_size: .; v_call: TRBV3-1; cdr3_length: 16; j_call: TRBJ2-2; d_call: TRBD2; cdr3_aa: CASSHVGGANTGELFF; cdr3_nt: TGTGCCAGCAGTCACGTGGGAGGGGCAAACACCGGGGAGCTGTTTTTT
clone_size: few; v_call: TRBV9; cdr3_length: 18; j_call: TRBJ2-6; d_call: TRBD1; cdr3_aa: CASSVVPGGTSGANVLTF; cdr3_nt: TGTGCCAGCAGCGTAGTCCCAGGGGGAACTTCTGGGGCCAACGTCCTGACTTTC
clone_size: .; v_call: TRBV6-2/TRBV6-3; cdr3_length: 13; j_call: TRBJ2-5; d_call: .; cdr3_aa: CATRLGGEETQYF; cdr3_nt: TGTGCCACGCGACTCGGAGGGGAGGAGACCCAGTACTTC
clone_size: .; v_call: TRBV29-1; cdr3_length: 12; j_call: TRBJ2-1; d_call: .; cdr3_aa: CSVEGTPNEQFF; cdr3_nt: TGCAGCGTGGAGGGGACCCCCAATGAGCAGTTCTTC
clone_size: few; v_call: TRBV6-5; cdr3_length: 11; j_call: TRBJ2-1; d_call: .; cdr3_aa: CASTNPPNEFF; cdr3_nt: TGTGCCAGCACCAATCCCCCGAATGAGTTCTTC
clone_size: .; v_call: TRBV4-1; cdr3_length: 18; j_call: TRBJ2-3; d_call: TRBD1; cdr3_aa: CASSQEGQGWFSTDTQYF; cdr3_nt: TGCGCCAGCAGCCAAGAGGGACAGGGATGGTTTAGCACAGATACGCAGTATTTT
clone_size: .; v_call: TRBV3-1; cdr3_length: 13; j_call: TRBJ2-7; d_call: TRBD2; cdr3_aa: CASSRTSATEQYF; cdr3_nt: TGTGCCAGCAGCCGGACTAGCGCTACGGAGCAGTACTTC
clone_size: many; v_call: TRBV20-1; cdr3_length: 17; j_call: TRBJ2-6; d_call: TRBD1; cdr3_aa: CSARNRGPLSGANVLTF; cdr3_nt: TGCAGTGCTCGTAACAGGGGACCCCTCTCTGGGGCCAACGTCCTGACTTTC
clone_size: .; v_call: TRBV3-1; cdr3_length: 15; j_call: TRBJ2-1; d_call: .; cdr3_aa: CASSQAPATYNEQFF; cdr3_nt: TGTGCCAGCAGCCAAGCCCCGGCTACCTACAATGAGCAGTTCTTC